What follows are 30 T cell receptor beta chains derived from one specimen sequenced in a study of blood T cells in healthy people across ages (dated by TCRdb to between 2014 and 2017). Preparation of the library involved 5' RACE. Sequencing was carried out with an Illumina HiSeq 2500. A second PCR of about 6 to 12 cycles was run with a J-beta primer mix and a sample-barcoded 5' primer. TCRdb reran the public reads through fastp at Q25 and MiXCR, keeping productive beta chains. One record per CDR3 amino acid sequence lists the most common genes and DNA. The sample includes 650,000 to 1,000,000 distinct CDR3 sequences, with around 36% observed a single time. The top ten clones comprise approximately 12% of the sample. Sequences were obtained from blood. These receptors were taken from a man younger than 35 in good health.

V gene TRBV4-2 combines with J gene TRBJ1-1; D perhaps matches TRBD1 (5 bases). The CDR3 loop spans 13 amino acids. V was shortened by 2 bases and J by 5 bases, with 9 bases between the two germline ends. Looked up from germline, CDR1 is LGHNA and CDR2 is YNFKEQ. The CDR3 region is CASSQNRKTEAFF. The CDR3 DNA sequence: TGTGCCAGCAGCCAAAACAGGAAAACTGAAGCTTTCTTT.

CDR3 DNA: TGCGCCAGCAGCTCCCAATCCGGACAGGGGCTTTTTCCCCTCCACTTT. Amino acid sequence: CASSSQSGQGLFPLHF. The chain links TRBV4-3 to TRBJ1-6; 9 bases align to TRBD1. Per the germline V gene, CDR1 is LGHNA and CDR2 is YSLEER. J was trimmed by 13 bases and V by 5 bases; bases with no gene match: 15. This CDR3 comprises 16 residues.

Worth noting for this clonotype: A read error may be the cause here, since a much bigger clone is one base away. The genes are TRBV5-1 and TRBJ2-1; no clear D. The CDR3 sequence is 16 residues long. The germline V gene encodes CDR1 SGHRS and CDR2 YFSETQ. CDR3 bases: TGCGCCAGCAGCTTGGCCGCGGATAGCTCCTACAAGGAGCAGTTCTTC. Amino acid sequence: CASSLAADSSYKEQFF.

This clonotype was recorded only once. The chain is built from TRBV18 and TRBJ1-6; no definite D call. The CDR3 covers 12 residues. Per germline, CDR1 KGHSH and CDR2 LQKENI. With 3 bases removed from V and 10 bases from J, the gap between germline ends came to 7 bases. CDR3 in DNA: TGTGCCAGCTCACCGCCTGACTCACCCCTCCACTTT. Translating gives CASSPPDSPLHF.

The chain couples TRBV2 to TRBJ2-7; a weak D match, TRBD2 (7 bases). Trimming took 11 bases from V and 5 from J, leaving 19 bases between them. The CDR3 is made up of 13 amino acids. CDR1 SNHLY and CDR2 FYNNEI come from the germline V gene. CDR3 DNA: TGTGCCGGCATGGGAGAAGGGGGGGACGAGCAGTACTTC. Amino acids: CAGMGEGGDEQYF.

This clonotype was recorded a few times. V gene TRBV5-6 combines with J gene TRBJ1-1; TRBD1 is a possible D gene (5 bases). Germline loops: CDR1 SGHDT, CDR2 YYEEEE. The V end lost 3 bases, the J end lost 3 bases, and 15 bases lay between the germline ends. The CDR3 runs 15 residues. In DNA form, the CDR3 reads TGTGCCAGCAGCTCGACCGTCCCGGGGGACACTGAAGCTTTCTTT. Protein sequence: CASSSTVPGDTEAFF.

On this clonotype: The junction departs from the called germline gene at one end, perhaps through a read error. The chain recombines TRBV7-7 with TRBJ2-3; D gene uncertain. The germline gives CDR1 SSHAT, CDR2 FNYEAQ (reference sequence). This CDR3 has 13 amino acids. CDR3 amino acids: CASSSGLEDTQYF. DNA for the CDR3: TGTGCTAGCAGCTCAGGTCTAGAGGATACGCAGTATTTT.

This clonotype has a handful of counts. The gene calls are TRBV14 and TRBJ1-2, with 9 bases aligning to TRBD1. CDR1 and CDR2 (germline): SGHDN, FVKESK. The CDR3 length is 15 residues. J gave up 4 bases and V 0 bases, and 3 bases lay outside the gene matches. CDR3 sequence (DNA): TGTGCCAGCAGCCAAGAGGGGACAGGGCTCTATGGCTACACCTTC. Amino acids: CASSQEGTGLYGYTF.

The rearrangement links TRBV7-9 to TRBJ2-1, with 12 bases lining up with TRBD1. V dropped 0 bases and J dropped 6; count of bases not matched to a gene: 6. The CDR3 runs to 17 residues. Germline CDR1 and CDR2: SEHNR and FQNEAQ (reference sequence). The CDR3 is CASSLALGTGGINEQFF. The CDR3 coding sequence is TGTGCCAGCAGCTTAGCGTTGGGGACAGGGGGCATCAATGAGCAGTTCTTC.

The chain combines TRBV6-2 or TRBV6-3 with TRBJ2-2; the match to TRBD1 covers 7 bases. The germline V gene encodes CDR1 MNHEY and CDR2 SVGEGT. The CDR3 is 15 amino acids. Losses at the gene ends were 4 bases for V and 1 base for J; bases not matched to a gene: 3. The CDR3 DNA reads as TGTGCCAGCAGTTGGGACAGCTGGAACACCGGGGAGCTGTTTTTT. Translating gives CASSWDSWNTGELFF.

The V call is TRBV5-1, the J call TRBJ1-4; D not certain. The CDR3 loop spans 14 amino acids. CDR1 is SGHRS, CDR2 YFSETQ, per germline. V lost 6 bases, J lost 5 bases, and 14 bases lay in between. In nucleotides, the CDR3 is TGCGCCAGCACCTCTGAGGCGTTGAATGAAAAACTGTTTTTT. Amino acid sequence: CASTSEALNEKLFF.

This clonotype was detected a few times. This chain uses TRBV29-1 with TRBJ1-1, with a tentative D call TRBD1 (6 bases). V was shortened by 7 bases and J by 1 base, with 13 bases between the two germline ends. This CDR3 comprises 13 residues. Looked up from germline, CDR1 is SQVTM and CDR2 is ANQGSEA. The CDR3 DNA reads TGCAGCGCCCAGGGGTTTACGAACACTGAAGCTTTCTTT. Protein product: CSAQGFTNTEAFF.

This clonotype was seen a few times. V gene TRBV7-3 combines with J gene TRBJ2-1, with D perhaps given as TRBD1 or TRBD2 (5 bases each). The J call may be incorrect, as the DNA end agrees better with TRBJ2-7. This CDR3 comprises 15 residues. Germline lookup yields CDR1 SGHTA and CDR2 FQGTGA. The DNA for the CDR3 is TGTGCCAGTAGCCCCCCCGGGGCCTCCTACAATGAGCAGTACTTC. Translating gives CASSPPGASYNEQYF.

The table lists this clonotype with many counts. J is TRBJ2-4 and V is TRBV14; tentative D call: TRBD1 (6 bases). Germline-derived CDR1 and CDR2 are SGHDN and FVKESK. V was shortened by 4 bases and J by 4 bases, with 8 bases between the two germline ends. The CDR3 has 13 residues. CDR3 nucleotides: TGTGCCAGCAGCCCAGGACAGAAAAACATTCAGTACTTC. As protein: CASSPGQKNIQYF.

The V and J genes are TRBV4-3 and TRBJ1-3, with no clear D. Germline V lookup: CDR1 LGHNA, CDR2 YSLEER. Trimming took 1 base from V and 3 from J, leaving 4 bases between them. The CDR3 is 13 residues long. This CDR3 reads CASSQGGGNTIYF. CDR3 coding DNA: TGCGCCAGCAGCCAAGGGGGTGGAAACACCATATATTTT.

The chain's CDR3 is CSAQSFGGELDGYTF. The CDR3 DNA sequence: TGCAGTGCCCAATCTTTTGGGGGGGAGTTGGATGGCTACACCTTC. The chain recombines TRBV20-1 with TRBJ1-2; D possibly corresponds to TRBD1 (5 bases). V gave up 6 bases and J gave up 6 bases, with 23 bases separating them. Per germline, CDR1 DFQATT and CDR2 SNEGSKA (reference sequence). This CDR3 has 15 residues.

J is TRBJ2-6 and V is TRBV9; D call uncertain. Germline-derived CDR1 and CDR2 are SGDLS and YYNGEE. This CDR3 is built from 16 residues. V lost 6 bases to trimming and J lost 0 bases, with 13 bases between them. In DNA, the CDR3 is TGTGCCAGCAACTCCGGAGTGGACTCTGGGGCCAACGTCCTGACTTTC. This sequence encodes CASNSGVDSGANVLTF. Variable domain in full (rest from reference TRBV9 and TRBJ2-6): DSGVTQTPKHLITATGQRVTLRCSPRSGDLSVYWYQQSLDQGLQFLIQYYNGEERAKGNILERFSAQQFPDLHSELNLSSLELGDSALYFCASNSGVDSGANVLTFGAGSRLTVL.

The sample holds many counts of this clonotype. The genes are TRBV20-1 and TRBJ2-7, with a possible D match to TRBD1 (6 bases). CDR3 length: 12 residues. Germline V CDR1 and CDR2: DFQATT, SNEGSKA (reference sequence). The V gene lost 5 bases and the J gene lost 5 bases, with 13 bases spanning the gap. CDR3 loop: CSAGQTNHEQYF. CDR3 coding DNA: TGCAGTGCTGGACAGACTAACCACGAGCAGTACTTC.

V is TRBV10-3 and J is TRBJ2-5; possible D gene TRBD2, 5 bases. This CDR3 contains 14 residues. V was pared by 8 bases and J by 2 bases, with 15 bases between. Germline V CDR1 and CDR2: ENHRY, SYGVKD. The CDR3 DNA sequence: TGTGCCATCGGCGAGGGTGGCAAGCAAGAGACCCAGTACTTC. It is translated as CAIGEGGKQETQYF.

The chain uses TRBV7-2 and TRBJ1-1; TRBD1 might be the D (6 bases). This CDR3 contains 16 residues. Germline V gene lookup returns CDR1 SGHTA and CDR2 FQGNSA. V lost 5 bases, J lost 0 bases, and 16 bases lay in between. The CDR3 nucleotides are TGTGCCAGCAGCCCCAGACAGGACCCAATGAACACTGAAGCTTTCTTT. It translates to CASSPRQDPMNTEAFF.

The CDR3 reads CASSTDRGYSNQPQHF. CDR3 in DNA: TGTGCCAGCAGCACCGACAGGGGATATAGCAATCAGCCCCAGCATTTT. The chain employs TRBV7-2 and TRBJ1-5; 8 positions agree with TRBD1. The CDR3 sequence is 16 residues long. V shed 5 bases, J shed 0 bases, and the junction held 6 bases outside the gene matches. Germline values: CDR1 SGHTA, CDR2 FQGNSA. Full variable domain (missing parts from reference TRBV7-2 and TRBJ1-5): GAGVSQSPSNKVTEKGKDVELRCDPISGHTALYWYRQSLGQGLEFLIYFQGNSAPDKSGLPSDRFSAERTGGSVSTLTIQRTQQEDSAVYLCASSTDRGYSNQPQHFGDGTRLSIL.

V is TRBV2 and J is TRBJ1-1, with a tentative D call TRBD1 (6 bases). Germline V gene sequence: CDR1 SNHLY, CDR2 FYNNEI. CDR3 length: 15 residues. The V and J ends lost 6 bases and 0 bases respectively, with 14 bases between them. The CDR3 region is CASRSSTGLNTEAFF. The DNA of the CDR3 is TGTGCCAGCAGGTCCTCGACAGGACTGAACACTGAAGCTTTCTTT.

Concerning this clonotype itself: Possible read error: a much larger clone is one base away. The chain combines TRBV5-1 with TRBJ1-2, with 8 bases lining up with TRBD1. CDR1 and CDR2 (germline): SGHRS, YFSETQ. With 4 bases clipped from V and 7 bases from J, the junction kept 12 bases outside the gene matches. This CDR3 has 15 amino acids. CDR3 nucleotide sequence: TGCGCCAGCAGCCTTTCGACAGGGGTGGACTTTGGCTACACCTTC. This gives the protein CASSLSTGVDFGYTF.

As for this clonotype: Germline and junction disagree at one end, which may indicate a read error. The CDR3 spells CVSSFDGRYGYTF. The CDR3 coding sequence is TGTGTCAGCAGCTTCGACGGAAGATATGGCTACACCTTC. This chain connects TRBV7-9 to TRBJ1-2; D remains unclear. The CDR3 runs 13 residues. From germline, CDR1 is SEHNR and CDR2 FQNEAQ (reference sequence).

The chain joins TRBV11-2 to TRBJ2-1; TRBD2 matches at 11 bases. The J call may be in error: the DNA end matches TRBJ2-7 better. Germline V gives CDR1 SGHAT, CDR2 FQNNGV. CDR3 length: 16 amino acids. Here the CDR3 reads CASSLDPSGGYNEQYF. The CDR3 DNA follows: TGTGCCAGCAGCTTAGATCCTAGCGGGGGGTACAATGAGCAGTACTTC.

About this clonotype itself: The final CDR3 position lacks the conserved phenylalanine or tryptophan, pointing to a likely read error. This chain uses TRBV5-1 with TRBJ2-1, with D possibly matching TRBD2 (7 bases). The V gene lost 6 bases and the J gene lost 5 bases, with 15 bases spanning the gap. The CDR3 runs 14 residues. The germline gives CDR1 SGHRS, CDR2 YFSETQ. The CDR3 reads CASIKGGGDNEQFL. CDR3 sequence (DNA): TGCGCCAGCATCAAAGGGGGGGGGGACAATGAGCAGTTCCTC.

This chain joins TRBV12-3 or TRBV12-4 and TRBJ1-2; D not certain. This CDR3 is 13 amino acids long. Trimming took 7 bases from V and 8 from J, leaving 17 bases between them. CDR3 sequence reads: CASTPLLMGGYTF. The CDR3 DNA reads TGTGCCAGCACCCCCCTTCTAATGGGCGGCTACACCTTC.

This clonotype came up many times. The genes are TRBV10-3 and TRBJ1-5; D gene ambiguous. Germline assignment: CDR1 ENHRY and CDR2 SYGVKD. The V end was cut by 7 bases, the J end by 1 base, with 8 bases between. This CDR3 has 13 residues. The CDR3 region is CAINVDSNQPQHF. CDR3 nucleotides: TGTGCCATCAATGTTGACAGCAATCAGCCCCAGCATTTT.

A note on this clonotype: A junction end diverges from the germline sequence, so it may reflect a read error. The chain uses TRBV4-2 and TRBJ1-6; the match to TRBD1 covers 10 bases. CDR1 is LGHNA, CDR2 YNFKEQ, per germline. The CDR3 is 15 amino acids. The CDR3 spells CASSQGDRGDSPPHF. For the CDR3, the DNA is TGTGCCAGCAGCCAAGGGGACAGGGGCGATTCACCCCCCCACTTT.

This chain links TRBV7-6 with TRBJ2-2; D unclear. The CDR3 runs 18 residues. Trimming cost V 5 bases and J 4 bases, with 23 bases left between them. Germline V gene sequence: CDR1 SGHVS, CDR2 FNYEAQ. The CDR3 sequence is CASSPLGSLLALTGELFF. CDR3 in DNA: TGTGCCAGCAGCCCTTTGGGATCTTTGTTAGCCCTCACCGGGGAGCTGTTTTTT. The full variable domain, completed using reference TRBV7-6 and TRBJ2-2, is GAGVSQSPRYKVTKRGQDVALRCDPISGHVSLYWYRQALGQGPEFLTYFNYEAQQDKSGLPNDRFSAERPEGSISTLTIQRTEQRDSAMYRCASSPLGSLLALTGELFFGEGSRLTVL.